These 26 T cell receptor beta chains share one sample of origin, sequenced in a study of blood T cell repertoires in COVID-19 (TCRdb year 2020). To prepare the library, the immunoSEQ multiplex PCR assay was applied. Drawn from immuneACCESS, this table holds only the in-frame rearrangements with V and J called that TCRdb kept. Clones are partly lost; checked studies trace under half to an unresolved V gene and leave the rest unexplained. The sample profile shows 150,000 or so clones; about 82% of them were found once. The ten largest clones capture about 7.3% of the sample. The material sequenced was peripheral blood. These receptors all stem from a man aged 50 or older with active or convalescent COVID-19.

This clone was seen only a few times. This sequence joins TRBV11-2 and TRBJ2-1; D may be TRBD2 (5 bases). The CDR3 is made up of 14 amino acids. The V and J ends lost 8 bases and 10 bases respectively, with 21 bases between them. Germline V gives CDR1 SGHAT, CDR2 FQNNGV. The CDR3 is CASASTGSGGEQFF. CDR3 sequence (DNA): TGTGCCAGCGCGTCGACGGGGAGTGGTGGGGAGCAGTTCTTC.

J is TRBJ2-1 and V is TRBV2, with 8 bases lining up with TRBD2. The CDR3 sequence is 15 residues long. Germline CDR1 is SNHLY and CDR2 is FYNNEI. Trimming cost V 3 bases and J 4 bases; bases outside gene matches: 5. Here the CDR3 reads CASSETGGRYNEQFF. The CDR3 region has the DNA TGTGCCAGCAGTGAGACGGGGGGGCGGTACAATGAGCAGTTCTTC.

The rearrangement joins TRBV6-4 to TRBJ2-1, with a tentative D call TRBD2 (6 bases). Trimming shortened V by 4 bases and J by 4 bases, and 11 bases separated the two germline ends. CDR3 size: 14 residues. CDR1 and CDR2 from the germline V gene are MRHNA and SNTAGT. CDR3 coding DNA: TGTGCCAGCAGTGTTGAGCGGGCGTACAATGAGCAGTTCTTC. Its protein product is CASSVERAYNEQFF.

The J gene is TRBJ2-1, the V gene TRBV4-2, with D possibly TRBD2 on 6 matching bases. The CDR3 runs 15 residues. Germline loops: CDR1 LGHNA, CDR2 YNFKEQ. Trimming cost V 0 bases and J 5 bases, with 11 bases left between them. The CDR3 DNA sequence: TGTGCCAGCAGCCAAGATCACCTAGCGAACAATGAGCAGTTCTTC. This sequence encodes CASSQDHLANNEQFF.

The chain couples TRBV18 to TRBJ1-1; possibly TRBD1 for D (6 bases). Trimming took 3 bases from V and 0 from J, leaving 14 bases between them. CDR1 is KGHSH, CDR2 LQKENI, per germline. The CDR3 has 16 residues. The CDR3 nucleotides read TGTGCCAGCTCACCCGGGACAATAGGGCTGAACACTGAAGCTTTCTTT. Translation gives CASSPGTIGLNTEAFF.

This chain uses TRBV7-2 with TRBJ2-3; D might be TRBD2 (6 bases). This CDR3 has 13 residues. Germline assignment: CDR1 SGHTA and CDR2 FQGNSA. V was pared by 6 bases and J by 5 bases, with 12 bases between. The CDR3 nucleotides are TGTGCCAGCAGGCGGGAAATACGAGATACGCAGTATTTT. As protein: CASRREIRDTQYF.

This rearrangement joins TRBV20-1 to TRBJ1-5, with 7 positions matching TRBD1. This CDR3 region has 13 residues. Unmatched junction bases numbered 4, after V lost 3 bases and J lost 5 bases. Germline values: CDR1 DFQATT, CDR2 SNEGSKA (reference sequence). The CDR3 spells CSASQGVDQPQHF. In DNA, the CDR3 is TGCAGTGCTAGTCAGGGGGTGGATCAGCCCCAGCATTTT.

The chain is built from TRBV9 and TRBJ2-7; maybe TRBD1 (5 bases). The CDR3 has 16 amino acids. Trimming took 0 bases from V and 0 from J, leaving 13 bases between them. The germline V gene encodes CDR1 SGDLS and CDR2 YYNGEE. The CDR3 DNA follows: TGTGCCAGCAGCGTAGAGTCTGGGGCCTACTCCTACGAGCAGTACTTC. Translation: CASSVESGAYSYEQYF.

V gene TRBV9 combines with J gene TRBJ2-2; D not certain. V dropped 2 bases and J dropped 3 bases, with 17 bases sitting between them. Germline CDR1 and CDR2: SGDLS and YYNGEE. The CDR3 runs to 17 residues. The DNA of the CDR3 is TGTGCCAGCAGCGTCGAGGAGTCCCCGGCTTACACCGGGGAGCTGTTTTTT. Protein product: CASSVEESPAYTGELFF. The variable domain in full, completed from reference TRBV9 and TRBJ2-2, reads DSGVTQTPKHLITATGQRVTLRCSPRSGDLSVYWYQQSLDQGLQFLIQYYNGEERAKGNILERFSAQQFPDLHSELNLSSLELGDSALYFCASSVEESPAYTGELFFGEGSRLTVL.

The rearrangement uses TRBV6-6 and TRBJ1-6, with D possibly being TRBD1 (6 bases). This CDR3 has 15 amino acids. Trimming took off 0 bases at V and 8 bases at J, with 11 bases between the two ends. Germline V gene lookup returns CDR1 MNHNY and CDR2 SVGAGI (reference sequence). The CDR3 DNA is TGTGCCAGCAGTTACTCCAGGACAGTGCATTCACCCCTCCACTTT. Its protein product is CASSYSRTVHSPLHF.

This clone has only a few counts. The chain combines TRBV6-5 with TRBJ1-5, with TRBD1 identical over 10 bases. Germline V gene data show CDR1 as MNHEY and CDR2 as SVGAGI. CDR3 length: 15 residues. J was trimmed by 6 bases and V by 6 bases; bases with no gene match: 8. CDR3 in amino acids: CASRGLRDRGQPQHF. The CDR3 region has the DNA TGTGCCAGCAGGGGACTCCGGGACAGGGGTCAGCCCCAGCATTTT.

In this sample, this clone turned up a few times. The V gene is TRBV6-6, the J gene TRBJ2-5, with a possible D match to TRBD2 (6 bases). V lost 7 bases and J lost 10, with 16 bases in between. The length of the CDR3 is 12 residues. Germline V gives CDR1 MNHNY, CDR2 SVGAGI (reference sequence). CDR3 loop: CASTRTGVDQYF. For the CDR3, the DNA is TGTGCCAGCACCCGGACGGGGGTTGACCAGTACTTC.

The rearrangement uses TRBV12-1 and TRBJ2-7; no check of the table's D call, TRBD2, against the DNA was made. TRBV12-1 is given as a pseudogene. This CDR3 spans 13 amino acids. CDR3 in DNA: TGTGCCAGCAGCTTTGCACTTTCCTACGAGCAGTACTTC. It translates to CASSFALSYEQYF.

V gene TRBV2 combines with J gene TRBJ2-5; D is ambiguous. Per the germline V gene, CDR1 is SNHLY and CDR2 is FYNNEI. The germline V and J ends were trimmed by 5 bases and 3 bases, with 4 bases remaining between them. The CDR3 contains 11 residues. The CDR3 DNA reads TGTGCCAGCAGTTCCGAAGAGACCCAGTACTTC. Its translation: CASSSEETQYF.

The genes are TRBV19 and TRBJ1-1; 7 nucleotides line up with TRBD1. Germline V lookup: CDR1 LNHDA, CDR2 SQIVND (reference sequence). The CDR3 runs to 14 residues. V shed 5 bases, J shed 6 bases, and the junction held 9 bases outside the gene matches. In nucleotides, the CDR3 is TGTGCCAGTAGTTTGGAACAGGGGATCTCTGAAGCTTTCTTT. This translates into CASSLEQGISEAFF.

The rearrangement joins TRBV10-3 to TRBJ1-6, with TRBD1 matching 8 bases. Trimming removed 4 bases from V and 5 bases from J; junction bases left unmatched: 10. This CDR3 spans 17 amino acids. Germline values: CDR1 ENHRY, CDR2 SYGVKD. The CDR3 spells CAISGPRQGSDNSPLHF. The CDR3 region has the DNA TGTGCCATCAGTGGACCCCGACAGGGGAGTGATAATTCACCCCTCCACTTT.

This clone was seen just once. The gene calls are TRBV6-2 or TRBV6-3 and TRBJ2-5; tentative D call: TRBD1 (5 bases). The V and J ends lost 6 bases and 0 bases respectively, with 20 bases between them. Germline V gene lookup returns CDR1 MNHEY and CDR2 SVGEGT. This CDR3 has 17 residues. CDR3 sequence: CASSPHKGPLYQETQYF. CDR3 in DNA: TGTGCCAGCAGCCCCCACAAGGGGCCCCTCTACCAAGAGACCCAGTACTTC.

CDR3 amino acids: CASSGQGTTEAFF. The CDR3 DNA reads TGCGCCAGCAGCGGACAGGGGACCACTGAAGCTTTCTTT. The chain carries TRBV5-1 and TRBJ1-1, with 9 bases lining up with TRBD1. Germline V CDR1 and CDR2: SGHRS, YFSETQ. V shed 4 bases, J shed 4 bases, and the junction held 2 bases outside the gene matches. The CDR3 is 13 amino acids. Drawing the rest from reference TRBV5-1 and TRBJ1-1, the complete variable domain is KAGVTQTPRYLIKTRGQQVTLSCSPISGHRSVSWYQQTPGQGLQFLFEYFSETQRNKGNFPGRFSGRQFSNSRSEMNVSTLELGDSALYLCASSGQGTTEAFFGQGTRLTVV.

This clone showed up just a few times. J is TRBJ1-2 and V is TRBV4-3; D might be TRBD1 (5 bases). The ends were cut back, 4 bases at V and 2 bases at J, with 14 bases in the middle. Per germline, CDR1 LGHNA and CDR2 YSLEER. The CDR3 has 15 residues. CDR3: CASSPRAGLNYGYTF. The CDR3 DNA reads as TGCGCCAGCAGCCCCAGGGCCGGCTTAAACTATGGCTACACCTTC.

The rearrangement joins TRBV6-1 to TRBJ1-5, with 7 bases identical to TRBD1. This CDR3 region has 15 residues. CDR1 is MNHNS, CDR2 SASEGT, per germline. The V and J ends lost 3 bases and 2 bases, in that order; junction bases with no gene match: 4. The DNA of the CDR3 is TGTGCCAGCAGTGACCACGGGACAGGCAATCAGCCCCAGCATTTT. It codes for CASSDHGTGNQPQHF.

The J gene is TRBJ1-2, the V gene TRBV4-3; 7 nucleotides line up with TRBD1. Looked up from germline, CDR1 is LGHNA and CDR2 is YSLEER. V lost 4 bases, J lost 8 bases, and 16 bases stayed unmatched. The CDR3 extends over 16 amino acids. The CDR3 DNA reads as TGCGCCAGCAGCCCACAAGACAGGGTGTCGCATGAGGGCTACACCTTC. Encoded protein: CASSPQDRVSHEGYTF.

CDR3 nucleotides: TGTGCCACCAGTGATTTGGGACAGTATCCGACCCAGTACTTC. Residues: CATSDLGQYPTQYF. The chain has TRBV24-1 and TRBJ2-5; weak D call: TRBD1 (6 bases). This CDR3 is built from 14 residues. Germline V lookup: CDR1 KGHDR, CDR2 SFDVKD. V was shortened by 0 bases and J by 7 bases, with 11 bases between the two germline ends.

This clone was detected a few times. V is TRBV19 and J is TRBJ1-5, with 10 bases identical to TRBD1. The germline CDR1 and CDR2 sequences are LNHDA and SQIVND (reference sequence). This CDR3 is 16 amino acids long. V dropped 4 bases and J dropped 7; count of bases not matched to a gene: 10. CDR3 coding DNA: TGTGCCAGTAGTAGAGTAATGACAGGGGGCGGACAGCCCCAGCATTTT. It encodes CASSRVMTGGGQPQHF. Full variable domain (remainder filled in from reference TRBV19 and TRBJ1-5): DGGITQSPKYLFRKEGQNVTLSCEQNLNHDAMYWYRQDPGQGLRLIYYSQIVNDFQKGDIAEGYSVSREKKESFPLTVTSAQKNPTAFYLCASSRVMTGGGQPQHFGDGTRLSIL.

CDR3 nucleotides: TGTGCCAGCAGGCGGACTAGCGGAGCATACAATGAGCAGTTCTTC. It is translated as CASRRTSGAYNEQFF. The chain couples TRBV2 to TRBJ2-1, with TRBD2 matching 10 bases. Germline CDR1 is SNHLY and CDR2 is FYNNEI. V was clipped by 6 bases and J by 4 bases; unmatched bases: 6. The CDR3 is made up of 15 amino acids.

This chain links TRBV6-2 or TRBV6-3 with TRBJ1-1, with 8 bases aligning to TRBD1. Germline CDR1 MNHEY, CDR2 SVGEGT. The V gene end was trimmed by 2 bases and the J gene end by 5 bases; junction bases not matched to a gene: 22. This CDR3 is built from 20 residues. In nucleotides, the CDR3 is TGTGCCAGCAGTTACAGACGGGCGGGTGCGACCGGGACAGGAGGGACTGAAGCTTTCTTT. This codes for CASSYRRAGATGTGGTEAFF.

The CDR3 spells CASSLISSGGETQYF. CDR3 coding DNA: TGCGCCAGCAGCTTGATATCTAGCGGGGGGGAGACCCAGTACTTC. The rearrangement uses TRBV5-1 and TRBJ2-5; 11 positions match TRBD2. This CDR3 region has 15 residues. Germline trimming cut 1 base from V and 5 bases from J; bases unmatched to any gene: 4. Germline V gene data show CDR1 as SGHRS and CDR2 as YFSETQ.